One sample yielded the 13 T cell receptor beta chains listed below, sequenced in a study of PD-L1 blockade in urothelial cancer. The time point: pretreatment peripheral blood. Measured with immunoSEQ multiplex PCR; TCRdb has only the in-frame clones, and not every one. The repertoire includes 130,000 or so clones, about 88% of them detected once, and 3.2% sits in the top ten. The starting material was PBMCs, obtained around atezolizumab (anti-PD-L1) treatment. These receptors were collected from a man aged 50-59 years with urothelial cancer.

This CDR3 is CASSTTHGSNQPQHF. The DNA of the CDR3 is TGTGCCAGCAGCACCACACATGGTAGCAATCAGCCCCAGCATTTT. The chain carries TRBV28 and TRBJ1-5; no reliable D call. V was clipped by 6 bases and J by 0 bases, with 12 bases between them. Germline V gene data show CDR1 as MDHEN and CDR2 as SYDVKM. This CDR3 has 15 residues.

The V gene is TRBV10-2, the J gene TRBJ2-7; TRBD1 matches 9 bases. The CDR3 is 14 residues long. The V segment lost 4 bases and the J segment 4 bases; nucleotides outside the gene matches: 5. Germline CDR1 is WSHSY and CDR2 is SAAADI. The CDR3 sequence: CASSGGTGTYEQYF. The CDR3 region has the DNA TGCGCCAGCAGTGGAGGGACAGGGACTTACGAGCAGTACTTC.

J is TRBJ2-7 and V is TRBV5-1; 11 bases line up with TRBD1. CDR1 and CDR2 (germline): SGHRS, YFSETQ. V lost 3 bases and J lost 6; bases outside the gene matches: 5. The CDR3 totals 14 residues. The CDR3 loop is CASSSGQGAFEQYF. The CDR3 region has the DNA TGCGCCAGCAGCTCCGGACAGGGGGCTTTCGAGCAGTACTTC.

This rearrangement joins TRBV7-9 to TRBJ2-6, with D unclear. Germline V gene lookup returns CDR1 SEHNR and CDR2 FQNEAQ (reference sequence). This CDR3 comprises 15 residues. The V end was cut by 0 bases, the J end by 0 bases, with 3 bases between. Here the CDR3 DNA reads TGTGCCAGCAGCTTAGCCGGCTCTGGGGCCAACGTCCTGACTTTC. Translated, it gives CASSLAGSGANVLTF.

The J gene is TRBJ1-5, the V gene TRBV19; no clear D gene. V was trimmed by 5 bases and J by 6 bases, leaving 14 bases between them. Germline values: CDR1 LNHDA, CDR2 SQIVND (reference sequence). The CDR3 is 14 residues long. CDR3 sequence reads: CASSPPGSIQPQHF. The CDR3 DNA sequence: TGTGCCAGTAGTCCCCCAGGATCAATTCAGCCCCAGCATTTT. Supplemented by reference TRBV19 and TRBJ1-5, the full variable domain reads DGGITQSPKYLFRKEGQNVTLSCEQNLNHDAMYWYRQDPGQGLRLIYYSQIVNDFQKGDIAEGYSVSREKKESFPLTVTSAQKNPTAFYLCASSPPGSIQPQHFGDGTRLSIL.

The chain recombines TRBV18 with TRBJ2-1, with D maybe TRBD2 (5 bases). The CDR3 totals 15 residues. The V gene's germline CDR1 is KGHSH and CDR2 LQKENI. Trimming removed 3 bases from V and 3 bases from J, with 12 bases in between. CDR3: CASSPLSRGYNEQFF. The DNA for the CDR3 is TGTGCCAGCTCACCCCTTAGCCGGGGCTACAATGAGCAGTTCTTC.

The table lists this clone with a few counts. This chain uses TRBV5-1 with TRBJ2-3; 9 bases agree with TRBD2. CDR1 is SGHRS and CDR2 is YFSETQ in the germline V gene. With 4 bases clipped from V and 1 base from J, the junction kept 7 bases outside the gene matches. CDR3 length: 16 residues. In nucleotides, the CDR3 is TGCGCCAGCAGCGCGGAGGTAGCGGGAGGCACAGATACGCAGTATTTT. Translated, it gives CASSAEVAGGTDTQYF.

The J gene is TRBJ2-2, the V gene TRBV5-4, with D possibly being TRBD1 (6 bases). Deletions cut 4 bases from V and 7 bases from J, with 14 bases between. The germline gives CDR1 SGHNT, CDR2 YYREEE (reference sequence). The CDR3 loop spans 14 amino acids. As DNA, the CDR3 is TGTGCCAGCAGCGAAAACAGGGAGCTCGGGGAGCTGTTTTTT. It is translated as CASSENRELGELFF.

This clone was observed a single time. This chain uses TRBV27 with TRBJ1-2, with 8 bases matching TRBD1. V lost 5 bases and J lost 8; bases outside the gene matches: 13. Looked up from germline, CDR1 is MNHEY and CDR2 is SMNVEV (reference sequence). The CDR3 is 15 amino acids. The DNA for the CDR3 is TGTGCCAGCAGTGGCAGGACAGGGATCGTCAGGGGCTACACCTTC. This translates into CASSGRTGIVRGYTF.

The chain is built from TRBV6-1 and TRBJ2-3; possible D gene TRBD1, 5 bases. Looked up from germline, CDR1 is MNHNS and CDR2 is SASEGT. The CDR3 extends over 15 amino acids. The V end lost 7 bases, the J end lost 2 bases, and 16 bases lay between the germline ends. In nucleotides, the CDR3 is TGTGCCAGCAACCTTAATGTAGGGGACACAGATACGCAGTATTTT. Translated: CASNLNVGDTDTQYF.

The rearrangement links TRBV5-1 to TRBJ2-7, with D tentatively TRBD2 (6 bases). V gave up 0 bases and J gave up 5 bases, with 12 bases separating them. This CDR3 contains 14 residues. Germline-derived CDR1 and CDR2 are SGHRS and YFSETQ. CDR3 sequence reads: CASSLVGRADEQYF. CDR3 DNA: TGCGCCAGCAGCTTGGTCGGGAGAGCAGACGAGCAGTACTTC.

This chain links TRBV28 with TRBJ1-5; 9 bases line up with TRBD1. V was clipped by 3 bases and J by 6 bases; unmatched bases: 12. The CDR3 sequence is 17 residues long. Germline V gene lookup returns CDR1 MDHEN and CDR2 SYDVKM. For the CDR3, the DNA is TGTGCCAGCAGTTTGGGGACAGGGACAGTGGGTGGTCAGCCCCAGCATTTT. Its translation: CASSLGTGTVGGQPQHF.

This chain links TRBV19 with TRBJ2-3, with 8 bases identical to TRBD2. V was pared by 5 bases and J by 1 base, with 8 bases of the junction left unmatched. The CDR3 runs to 16 residues. The V gene's germline CDR1 is LNHDA and CDR2 SQIVND (reference sequence). The CDR3 protein is CASSLQLAAGTDTQYF. CDR3 nucleotide sequence: TGTGCCAGTAGTCTGCAACTAGCGGCCGGCACAGATACGCAGTATTTT.